This T cell receptor (beta chain) was identified during a study of T cell responses to AZD1222 COVID-19 vaccine. The CDR3 spans 14 residues. Looked up from germline, CDR1 is SEHNR and CDR2 is FQNEAQ (reference sequence). Trimming left V 8 bases short and J 0 bases short, with 11 bases between. Study-level findings and limits: A mostly white British donor set with more females was recruited, and clonal diversity was possibly underestimated.

The repertoire was sequenced with immunoSEQ multiplex PCR; TCRdb's copy has only in-frame clones and lacks some. The sample consists of about 96,000 clones, roughly nine tenths of them appearing once. This clone has a single count. Its target is unknown. The chain uses TRBV7-9 and TRBJ2-1; unclear D gene. The receptor comes from an adult in good health. The specimen comprised peripheral blood, sampled on day 0 of AZD1222 vaccination. This CDR3 is CASCTDFSYNEQFF. CDR3 nucleotides: TGTGCCAGCTGCACCGATTTCTCCTACAATGAGCAGTTCTTC.